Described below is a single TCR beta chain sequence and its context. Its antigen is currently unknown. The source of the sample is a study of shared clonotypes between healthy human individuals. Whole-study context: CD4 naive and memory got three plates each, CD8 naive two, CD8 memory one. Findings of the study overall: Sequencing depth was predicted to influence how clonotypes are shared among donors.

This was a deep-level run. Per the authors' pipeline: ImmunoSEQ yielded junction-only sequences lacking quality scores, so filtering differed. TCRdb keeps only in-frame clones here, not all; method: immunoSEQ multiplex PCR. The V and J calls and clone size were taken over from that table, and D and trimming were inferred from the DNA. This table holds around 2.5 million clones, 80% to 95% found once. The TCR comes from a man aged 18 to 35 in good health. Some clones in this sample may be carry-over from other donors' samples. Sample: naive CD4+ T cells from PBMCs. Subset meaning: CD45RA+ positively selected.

CDR3 sequence (DNA): TGCGCCAGCAGCTTGGGGTCTTCGGGACAGATAAACTACGAGCAGTACTTC. Amino acid sequence: CASSLGSSGQINYEQYF. The chain recombines TRBV5-1 with TRBJ2-7; 7 bases line up with TRBD1. Trimming removed 0 bases from V and 3 bases from J; junction bases left unmatched: 12. Germline V CDR1 and CDR2: SGHRS, YFSETQ. This CDR3 is 17 amino acids long.